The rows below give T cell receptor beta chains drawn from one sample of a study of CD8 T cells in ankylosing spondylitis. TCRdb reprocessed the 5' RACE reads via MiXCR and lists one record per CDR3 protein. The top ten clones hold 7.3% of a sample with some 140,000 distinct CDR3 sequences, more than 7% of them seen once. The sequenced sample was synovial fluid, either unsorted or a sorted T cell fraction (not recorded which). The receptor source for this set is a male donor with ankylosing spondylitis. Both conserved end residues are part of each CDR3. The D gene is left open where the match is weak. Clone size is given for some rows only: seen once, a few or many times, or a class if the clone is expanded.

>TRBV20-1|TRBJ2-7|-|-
CSARISRNSYEQYF
TGCAGTGCTAGAATCTCCAGGAACTCCTACGAGCAGTACTTC
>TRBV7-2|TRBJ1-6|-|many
CASSPSTGGQGSPLHF
TGTGCCAGCAGCCCATCGACCGGGGGGCAGGGTTCACCCCTCCACTTT
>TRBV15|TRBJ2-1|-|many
CATSRTSGEQFF
TGTGCCACCAGCAGAACCTCTGGTGAGCAGTTCTTC
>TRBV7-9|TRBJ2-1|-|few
CASSLGGQVNEQFF
TGTGCCAGCAGCTTGGGAGGCCAGGTCAATGAGCAGTTCTTC
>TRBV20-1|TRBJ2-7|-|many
CSAREGAVRSYEQYF
TGCAGTGCTAGAGAGGGGGCAGTCCGCTCCTACGAGCAGTACTTC
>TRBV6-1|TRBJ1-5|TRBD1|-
CASRQDRAQLTQHF
TGTGCCAGCAGACAGGACAGGGCACAGCTGACCCAGCATTTT
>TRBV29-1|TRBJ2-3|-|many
CSVDRDGTDTQYF
TGCAGCGTTGACAGGGACGGCACAGATACGCAGTATTTT
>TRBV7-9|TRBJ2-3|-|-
CASSLKGSSTDTQYF
TGTGCCAGCAGCTTAAAAGGGAGTAGCACAGATACGCAGTATTTT
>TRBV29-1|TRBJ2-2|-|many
CSAQLGRANTGELFF
TGCAGCGCTCAGCTGGGACGGGCGAACACCGGGGAGCTGTTTTTT
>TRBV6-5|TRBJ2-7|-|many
CASSPKGYEQYF
TGTGCCAGCAGTCCTAAGGGCTACGAGCAGTACTTC
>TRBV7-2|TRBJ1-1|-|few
CASSLEGGSTEAFF
TGTGCCAGCAGCTTAGAGGGGGGTAGCACTGAAGCTTTCTTT
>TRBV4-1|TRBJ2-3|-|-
CASSLSGATDTQYF
TGCGCCAGCAGCCTTTCGGGGGCTACAGATACGCAGTATTTT
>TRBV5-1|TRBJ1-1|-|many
CASHQSGGEKAFF
TGCGCCAGCCACCAATCAGGAGGGGAAAAAGCTTTCTTT
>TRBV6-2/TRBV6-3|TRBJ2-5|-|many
CASSYSPFPQETQYF
TGTGCCAGCAGTTACTCGCCATTTCCGCAAGAGACCCAGTACTTC
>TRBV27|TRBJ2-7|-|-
CASSSHVDSLQPREQYF
TGTGCCAGCAGTTCCCACGTCGACAGCCTACAGCCGAGAGAGCAGTACTTC
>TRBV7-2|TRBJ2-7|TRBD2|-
CASSDPLAGVVHEQYF
TGTGCCAGCAGTGACCCTCTAGCGGGAGTAGTACACGAGCAGTACTTC
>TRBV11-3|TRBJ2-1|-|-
CASSSSRSAYNEQFF
TGTGCCAGCAGCTCATCGAGGTCGGCCTACAATGAGCAGTTCTTC
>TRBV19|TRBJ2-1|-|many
CASSNDYNEQFF
TGTGCCAGTAGTAACGATTACAATGAGCAGTTCTTC
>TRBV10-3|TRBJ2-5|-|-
CAISESRDQETQYF
TGTGCCATCAGTGAGTCCCGGGACCAAGAGACCCAGTACTTC
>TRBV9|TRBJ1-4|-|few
CASSVGAVRNNEKLFF
TGTGCCAGCAGCGTAGGTGCGGTCAGGAATAATGAAAAACTGTTTTTT
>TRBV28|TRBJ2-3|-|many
CASTILGTQYF
TGTGCCAGCACAATTTTAGGAACGCAGTATTTT
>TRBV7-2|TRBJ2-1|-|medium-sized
CASSSRRGNEQFF
TGTGCCAGCAGCTCCCGACGAGGGAATGAGCAGTTCTTC
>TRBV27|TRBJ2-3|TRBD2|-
CASSLSKLAGDDQQTDTQYF
TGTGCCAGCAGTTTATCGAAACTAGCGGGAGACGACCAACAAACAGATACGCAGTATTTT
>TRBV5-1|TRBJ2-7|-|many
CASKPAAFSYEQYF
TGCGCCAGCAAGCCCGCGGCATTTTCCTACGAGCAGTACTTC
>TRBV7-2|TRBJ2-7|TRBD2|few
CASSLGRGEQYF
TGTGCCAGCAGCCTAGGGAGGGGCGAGCAGTACTTC
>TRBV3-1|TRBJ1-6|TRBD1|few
CASSQVTGDSPLHF
TGTGCCAGCAGCCAAGTGACAGGGGATTCACCCCTCCACTTT
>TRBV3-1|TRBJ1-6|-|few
CASSQDPRWDLNSPLHF
TGTGCCAGCAGCCAAGACCCAAGGTGGGACTTAAATTCACCCCTCCACTTT
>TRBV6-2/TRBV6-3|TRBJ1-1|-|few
CASTEDGNTEAFF
TGTGCCAGCACCGAGGACGGGAACACTGAAGCTTTCTTT
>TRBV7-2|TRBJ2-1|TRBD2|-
CASNLRGGGNEQFF
TGTGCCAGCAACCTACGGGGCGGGGGCAATGAGCAGTTCTTC
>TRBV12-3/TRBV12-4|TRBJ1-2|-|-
CASSPDGSTYGYTF
TGTGCCAGCAGTCCCGACGGAAGTACCTATGGCTACACCTTC
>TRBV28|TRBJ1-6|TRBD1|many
CASSFHRGSPNSPLHF
TGTGCCAGCAGTTTCCACAGGGGGTCTCCAAATTCACCCCTCCACTTT
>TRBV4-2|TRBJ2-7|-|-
CASSRRDKDYEQYF
TGTGCCAGCAGCCGCCGGGACAAAGACTACGAGCAGTACTTC
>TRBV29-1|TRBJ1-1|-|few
CSVNGRIDNTEAFF
TGCAGCGTTAACGGACGGATAGATAACACTGAAGCTTTCTTT
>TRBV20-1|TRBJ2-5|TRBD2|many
CSAARRAGGLETQYF
TGCAGTGCTGCCCGGCGGGCGGGAGGGCTGGAGACCCAGTACTTC
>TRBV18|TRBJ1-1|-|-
CASSLAGLLNTEAFF
TGTGCCAGCTCACTAGCGGGACTCCTGAACACTGAAGCTTTCTTT
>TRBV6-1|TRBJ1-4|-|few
CASSDHLPGNFGEKLFF
TGTGCCAGCAGTGATCACCTCCCGGGGAATTTCGGGGAAAAACTGTTTTTT
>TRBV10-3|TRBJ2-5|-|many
CATKSGGETQYF
TGTGCCACCAAGAGCGGAGGAGAGACCCAGTACTTC
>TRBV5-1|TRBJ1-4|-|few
CASRPQGGEKLFF
TGCGCCAGCAGGCCACAGGGTGGGGAAAAACTGTTTTTT